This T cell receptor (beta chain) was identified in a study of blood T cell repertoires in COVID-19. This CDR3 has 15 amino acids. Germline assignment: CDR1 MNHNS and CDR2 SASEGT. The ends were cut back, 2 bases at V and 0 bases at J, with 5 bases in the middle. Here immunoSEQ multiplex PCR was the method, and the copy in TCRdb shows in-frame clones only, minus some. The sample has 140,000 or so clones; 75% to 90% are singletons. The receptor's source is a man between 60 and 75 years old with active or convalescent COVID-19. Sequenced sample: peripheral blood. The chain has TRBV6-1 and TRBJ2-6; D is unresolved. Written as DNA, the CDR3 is TGTGCCAGCAGTGAAACAAGCTCTGGGGCCAACGTCCTGACTTTC. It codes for CASSETSSGANVLTF.